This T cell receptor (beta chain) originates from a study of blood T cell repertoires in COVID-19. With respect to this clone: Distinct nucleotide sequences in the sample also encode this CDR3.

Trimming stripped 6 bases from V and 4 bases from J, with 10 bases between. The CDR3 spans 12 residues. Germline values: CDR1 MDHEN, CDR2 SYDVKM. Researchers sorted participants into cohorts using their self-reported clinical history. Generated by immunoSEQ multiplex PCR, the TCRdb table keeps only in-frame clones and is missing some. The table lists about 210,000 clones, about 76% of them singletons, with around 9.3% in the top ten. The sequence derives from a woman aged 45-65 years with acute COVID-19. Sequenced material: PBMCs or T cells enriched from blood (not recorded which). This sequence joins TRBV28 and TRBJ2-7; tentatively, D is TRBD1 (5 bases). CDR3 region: CASSLSGYEQYF. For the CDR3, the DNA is TGTGCCAGCAGCCTATCAGGGTACGAGCAGTACTTC.